What follows are 28 T cell receptor beta chains derived from one specimen sequenced in a study of cytomegalovirus exposure and HLA in healthy donors. Amplification used 60 Vbeta primers and 13 Jbeta primers. Sequencing was performed with immunoSEQ multiplex PCR; in TCRdb, only in-frame clones are kept and a portion is missing. The sample lists fewer than 200,000 clones, approximately 78% occurring once. The material sequenced was PBMCs. All receptors derive from a girl under 10 years old in good health and CMV-seropositive.

The CDR3 here is CASSEKGQPSGRNNEQFF. CDR3 nucleotide sequence: TGTGCCAGCAGTGAAAAAGGTCAGCCTAGCGGACGTAACAATGAGCAGTTCTTC. This chain connects TRBV6-1 to TRBJ2-1; 7 bases are shared with TRBD2. In germline, CDR1 is MNHNS, CDR2 SASEGT. V lost 2 bases and J lost 5; bases outside the gene matches: 15. This CDR3 is built from 18 residues.

This sequence joins TRBV30 and TRBJ1-2; 9 bases match TRBD1. Germline V gene sequence: CDR1 GTSNPN, CDR2 SVGIG (reference sequence). V shed 5 bases and J 2 bases; nucleotides not matched to a gene: 6. The CDR3 sequence is 14 residues long. As DNA, the CDR3 is TGTGCCTGGGACCGGGACAGGGTCAACTATGGCTACACCTTC. The encoded protein is CAWDRDRVNYGYTF.

The rearrangement uses TRBV12-5 and TRBJ2-2; possible D gene TRBD2, 5 bases. Trimming removed 3 bases from V and 0 bases from J, with 5 bases in between. CDR1 is LGHNT, CDR2 FRNRAP, per germline. The CDR3 runs 14 residues. CDR3 sequence: CASGFSANTGELFF. Here the CDR3 DNA reads TGTGCTAGTGGTTTTAGCGCGAACACCGGGGAGCTGTTTTTT. Full variable domain (outside the CDR3, taken from reference TRBV12-5 and TRBJ2-2): DARVTQTPRHKVTEMGQEVTMRCQPILGHNTVFWYRQTMMQGLELLAYFRNRAPLDDSGMPKDRFSAEMPDATLATLKIQPSEPRDSAVYFCASGFSANTGELFFGEGSRLTVL.

V usage is TRBV4-1 and J usage is TRBJ2-7; the D gene is possibly TRBD1 (6 bases). Trimming shortened V by 3 bases and J by 6 bases, and 15 bases separated the two germline ends. This CDR3 contains 14 residues. CDR1 is MGHRA, CDR2 YSYEKL, per germline. DNA of the CDR3: TGCGCCAGCAGCCAGGGGCAGGGGCGTAGCGAGCAGTACTTC. Residues: CASSQGQGRSEQYF.

The chain uses TRBV30 and TRBJ2-5; possible D gene TRBD1, 6 bases. The ends were cut back, 4 bases at V and 2 bases at J, with 11 bases in the middle. Looked up from germline, CDR1 is GTSNPN and CDR2 is SVGIG (reference sequence). The CDR3 contains 13 residues. The CDR3: CAWTDRLQETQYF. DNA of the CDR3: TGTGCCTGGACCGACAGGCTGCAAGAGACCCAGTACTTC.

The CDR3: CASSEAAAGLWPQHF. Written as DNA, the CDR3 is TGTGCCAGTAGTGAGGCAGCCGCGGGTTTGTGGCCCCAGCATTTT. The V and J genes are TRBV19 and TRBJ1-5, with no clear D. Germline V gene lookup returns CDR1 LNHDA and CDR2 SQIVND (reference sequence). The CDR3 covers 15 residues. V was cut by 5 bases and J by 9 bases, with 20 bases left in between.

V gene TRBV28 combines with J gene TRBJ1-4; TRBD1 agrees at 7 bases. Germline CDR1 MDHEN, CDR2 SYDVKM. Germline trimming cut 7 bases from V and 3 bases from J; bases unmatched to any gene: 5. The CDR3 covers 14 residues. The CDR3 reads CASTTGASNEKLFF. CDR3 nucleotides: TGTGCCAGCACCACAGGGGCCTCTAATGAAAAACTGTTTTTT.

CDR3 coding DNA: TGCGCCAGCAGCCTGGCGCCGGGAGGGCCCCGGGAGCAGTACTTC. Translating gives CASSLAPGGPREQYF. The genes are TRBV5-1 and TRBJ2-7, with 8 bases matching TRBD2. V lost 4 bases, J lost 7 bases, and 13 bases stayed unmatched. Germline V gene data show CDR1 as SGHRS and CDR2 as YFSETQ. CDR3 size: 15 residues. The full variable domain, completed using reference TRBV5-1 and TRBJ2-7, is KAGVTQTPRYLIKTRGQQVTLSCSPISGHRSVSWYQQTPGQGLQFLFEYFSETQRNKGNFPGRFSGRQFSNSRSEMNVSTLELGDSALYLCASSLAPGGPREQYFGPGTRLTVT.

This sequence joins TRBV6-1 and TRBJ1-2; 8 bases map to TRBD1. This CDR3 comprises 17 residues. The J segment lost 0 bases and the V segment lost 6 bases, leaving 12 bases of the junction unmatched. CDR1 MNHNS and CDR2 SASEGT come from the germline V gene. The CDR3: CASRETGGPGANYGYTF. In DNA form, the CDR3 reads TGTGCCAGCAGGGAAACAGGGGGACCTGGAGCTAACTATGGCTACACCTTC.

DNA for the CDR3: TGTGCCAGCAGCTTAGTGTTAGCCCCCCTATACAATGAGCAGTTCTTC. Residues: CASSLVLAPLYNEQFF. This chain uses TRBV7-6 with TRBJ2-1; no clear D. The CDR3 covers 16 residues. V lost 1 base and J 4 bases, leaving 14 bases between the germline ends. Germline CDR1 SGHVS, CDR2 FNYEAQ.

The V call is TRBV7-9, the J call TRBJ2-3; 9 bases line up with TRBD1. V trimming: 3 bases; J trimming: 6 bases; junction bases outside the gene matches: 4. This CDR3 is built from 14 residues. The germline V gene encodes CDR1 SEHNR and CDR2 FQNEAQ (reference sequence). The CDR3, as DNA: TGTGCCAGCAGCTTGACAGGGGGTTGGGATACGCAGTATTTT. This gives the protein CASSLTGGWDTQYF.

J is TRBJ1-4 and V is TRBV28; D is unresolved. The germline gives CDR1 MDHEN, CDR2 SYDVKM. CDR3 length equals 14 residues. V lost 6 bases and J lost 2, with 10 bases in between. CDR3 residues: CASRGEGTNEKLFF. The CDR3 DNA sequence: TGTGCCAGCAGAGGTGAGGGTACTAATGAAAAACTGTTTTTT.

The V and J genes are TRBV10-1 and TRBJ2-7; 7 bases fit TRBD2. The germline gives CDR1 WNHNN, CDR2 SYGVQD (reference sequence). V gave up 6 bases and J gave up 2 bases; unmatched junction bases: 7. The CDR3 is 14 residues long. In nucleotides, the CDR3 is TGCGCCAGCAGCCCAGCGGGACGGACCTACGAGCAGTACTTC. Protein: CASSPAGRTYEQYF.

The sample holds one count of this clone. The CDR3 reads CASSDFVGGLAGDNEQFF. CDR3 bases: TGCGCCAGCAGTGATTTCGTCGGGGGACTAGCGGGAGACAATGAGCAGTTCTTC. The rearrangement joins TRBV10-1 to TRBJ2-1, with 14 bases fitting TRBD2. CDR1 is WNHNN and CDR2 is SYGVQD in the germline V gene (reference sequence). The CDR3 has 18 amino acids. Losses at the gene ends were 3 bases for V and 5 bases for J; bases not matched to a gene: 9.

The rearrangement joins TRBV6-1 to TRBJ1-1; D possibly corresponds to TRBD1 (5 bases). In germline, CDR1 is MNHNS, CDR2 SASEGT. This CDR3 contains 15 residues. The V end was cut by 6 bases, the J end by 0 bases, with 14 bases between. The CDR3 DNA is TGTGCCAGCAGCGGGACTTTGAGGCTGAACACTGAAGCTTTCTTT. This sequence encodes CASSGTLRLNTEAFF.

V gene TRBV27 combines with J gene TRBJ1-3; 7 bases line up with TRBD1. Germline trimming cut 7 bases from V and 3 bases from J; bases unmatched to any gene: 9. CDR1 and CDR2 from the germline V gene are MNHEY and SMNVEV (reference sequence). CDR3 length: 15 amino acids. CDR3 sequence: CASKIDRDDGNTIYF. The CDR3 bases are TGTGCCAGCAAAATAGACAGGGATGATGGAAACACCATATATTTT.

The CDR3 reads CASKQVAETYNEQFF. The CDR3 DNA reads as TGCGCCAGCAAACAAGTAGCGGAGACCTACAATGAGCAGTTCTTC. V usage is TRBV5-1 and J usage is TRBJ2-1; tentative D call: TRBD2 (6 bases). Germline CDR1 and CDR2: SGHRS and YFSETQ. The length of the CDR3 is 15 residues. V lost 6 bases and J lost 2, with 15 bases in between.

The chain uses TRBV7-8 and TRBJ1-4, with D perhaps matching TRBD1 (5 bases). The CDR3 covers 15 residues. Germline assignment: CDR1 SGHVS and CDR2 FQNEAQ. Trimming removed 4 bases at V and 7 bases at J, with 16 bases between. The CDR3 region is CASSSHQGRAEKLFF. The CDR3 region has the DNA TGTGCCAGCAGCTCTCATCAGGGAAGAGCTGAAAAACTGTTTTTT.

This chain uses TRBV5-1 with TRBJ2-5, with 13 bases identical to TRBD2. From germline, CDR1 is SGHRS and CDR2 YFSETQ. The junction had 9 bases not matched to a gene; V was cut back by 4 bases and J by 6 bases. The CDR3 is 16 amino acids. CDR3 amino acids: CASSTGTSGKGKTQYF. The CDR3, as DNA: TGCGCCAGCAGCACCGGGACTAGCGGGAAGGGTAAGACCCAGTACTTC.

The gene calls are TRBV11-2 and TRBJ2-5; tentatively, D is TRBD2 (6 bases). V was cut by 5 bases and J by 5 bases, with 18 bases left in between. CDR3 length: 15 amino acids. The germline V gene encodes CDR1 SGHAT and CDR2 FQNNGV. The CDR3 is CASSPEAGSLETQYF. Written as DNA, the CDR3 is TGTGCCAGCAGCCCGGAGGCGGGGAGTCTGGAGACCCAGTACTTC.

This clone has just one count. At one of its ends the junction is not consistent with the germline gene, which may arise from a read error. The chain couples TRBV29-1 to TRBJ2-7; D call uncertain. The CDR3 has 13 amino acids. CDR1 and CDR2 from the germline V gene are SQVTM and ANQGSEA. The CDR3 bases are TGCAGCGTTGTAGTTGAGAGCTCCTACGATCAGTACTTC. Protein sequence: CSVVVESSYDQYF.

This clone appeared once. The V and J genes are TRBV15 and TRBJ1-1; D not resolved. CDR1 and CDR2 from the germline V gene are LNHNV and YYDKDF (reference sequence). The CDR3 length is 16 residues. V lost 1 base and J 5 bases, leaving 17 bases between the germline ends. CDR3 DNA sequence: TGTGCCACCAGCAGAGGGAGGGAGGGCGCTTTAACTGAAGCTTTCTTT. It specifies CATSRGREGALTEAFF.

The chain employs TRBV30 and TRBJ2-3; 13 nucleotides match TRBD2. Germline trimming cut 6 bases from V and 2 bases from J; bases unmatched to any gene: 2. The CDR3 is 14 amino acids. Germline loops: CDR1 GTSNPN, CDR2 SVGIG (reference sequence). CDR3 nucleotides: TGTGCCTGCGGACTAGCGGGGGACACAGATACGCAGTATTTT. This sequence encodes CACGLAGDTDTQYF.

This chain links TRBV6-5 with TRBJ2-7; 7 positions match TRBD1. V shed 3 bases and J 0 bases; nucleotides not matched to a gene: 8. This CDR3 spans 16 amino acids. CDR1 and CDR2 from the germline V gene are MNHEY and SVGAGI. CDR3 DNA: TGTGCCAGCAGTTATGCCCGGACAGGAGACTCCTACGAGCAGTACTTC. Its protein is CASSYARTGDSYEQYF.

The chain is built from TRBV4-1 and TRBJ1-1; 10 nucleotides align to TRBD1. V gave up 11 bases and J gave up 4 bases; unmatched junction bases: 7. Germline V CDR1 and CDR2: MGHRA, YSYEKL. The CDR3 consists of 13 residues. Here the CDR3 DNA reads TGCGCCGGACCGGACAGGGGGAGCACTGAAGCTTTCTTT. Translation: CAGPDRGSTEAFF.

V and J are TRBV4-2 and TRBJ2-7; TRBD2 matches at 7 bases. CDR1 is LGHNA and CDR2 is YNFKEQ in the germline V gene. The length of the CDR3 is 15 residues. The V gene end was trimmed by 3 bases and the J gene end by 0 bases; junction bases not matched to a gene: 5. The CDR3, as DNA: TGTGCCAGCAGCCACGAGACTAGCCCCTCCTACGAGCAGTACTTC. It yields the protein CASSHETSPSYEQYF.

The chain joins TRBV30 to TRBJ1-2; 10 nucleotides agree with TRBD1. This CDR3 region has 12 residues. Germline V gene sequence: CDR1 GTSNPN, CDR2 SVGIG (reference sequence). V lost 5 bases and J lost 10; bases outside the gene matches: 7. CDR3 nucleotide sequence: TGTGCCTGGGATGAGGGACAGGGGCTCTACACCTTC. Translating it yields CAWDEGQGLYTF.

This clone was seen a handful of times. The V call is TRBV5-1, the J call TRBJ1-3; 7 bases align to TRBD1. The CDR3 is made up of 14 amino acids. The V gene end was trimmed by 5 bases and the J gene end by 0 bases; junction bases not matched to a gene: 2. The V gene's germline CDR1 is SGHRS and CDR2 YFSETQ. The CDR3 DNA sequence: TGCGCCAGCAGGACAGGGACCTCTGGAAACACCATATATTTT. Its protein is CASRTGTSGNTIYF.